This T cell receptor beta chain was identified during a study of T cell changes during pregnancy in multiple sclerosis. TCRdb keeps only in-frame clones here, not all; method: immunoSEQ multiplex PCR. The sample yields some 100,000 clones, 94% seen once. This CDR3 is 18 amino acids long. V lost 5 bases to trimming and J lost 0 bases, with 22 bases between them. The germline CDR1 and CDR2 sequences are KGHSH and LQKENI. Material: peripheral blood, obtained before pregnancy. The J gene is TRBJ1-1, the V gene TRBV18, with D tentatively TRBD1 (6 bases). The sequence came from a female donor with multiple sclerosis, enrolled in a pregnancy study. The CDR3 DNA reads TGTGCCAGCTCAGGGTCGCGGGGGCAAGGGGATATGAACACTGAAGCTTTCTTT. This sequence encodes CASSGSRGQGDMNTEAFF.